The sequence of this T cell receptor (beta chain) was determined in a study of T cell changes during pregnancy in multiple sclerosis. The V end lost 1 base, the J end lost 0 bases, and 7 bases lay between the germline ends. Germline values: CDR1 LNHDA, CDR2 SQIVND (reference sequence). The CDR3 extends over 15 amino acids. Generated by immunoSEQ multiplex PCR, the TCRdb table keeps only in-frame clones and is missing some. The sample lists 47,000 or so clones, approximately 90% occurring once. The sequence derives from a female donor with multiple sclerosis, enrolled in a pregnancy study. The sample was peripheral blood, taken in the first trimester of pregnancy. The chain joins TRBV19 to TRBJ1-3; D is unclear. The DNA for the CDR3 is TGTGCCAGTAGTATAGGCCGGTCCTCTGGAAACACCATATATTTT. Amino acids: CASSIGRSSGNTIYF.